Below are 28 T cell receptor beta chains sequenced from a single sample in a study of monozygotic twins with inflammatory bowel disease. TCRdb derives one entry per CDR3 protein from the 5' RACE reads, leaving out DNA. Its table records fewer than 550,000 distinct CDR3 sequences. Sequencing was carried out using blood. Receptor source: a human donor with ulcerative colitis or Crohn's disease, or a healthy co-twin of an affected twin (not recorded which).

The chain carries TRBV15 and TRBJ2-4; the D call of TRBD2 rests on TCRdb alone, since no DNA is present to check it. In germline, CDR1 is LNHNV, CDR2 YYDKDF (reference sequence). The CDR3 length is 18 residues. The CDR3 spells CATSSGGVGVLAKNIQYF.

The chain uses TRBV18 and TRBJ2-2. Germline CDR1 KGHSH, CDR2 LQKENI. This CDR3 is 13 amino acids long. CDR3 sequence reads: CATAGPNTGELFF.

The chain employs TRBV4-3 and TRBJ2-3; TCRdb's D call of TRBD1 is untestable without DNA. CDR1 and CDR2 (germline): LGHNA, YSLEER. The CDR3 runs to 16 residues. The CDR3 is CASSQVNRGRTDTQYF.

The chain uses TRBV6-5 and TRBJ1-1. The germline V gene encodes CDR1 MNHEY and CDR2 SVGAGI. The CDR3 covers 15 residues. The CDR3 sequence is CASSFSRPMNTEAFF.

The chain links TRBV5-1 to TRBJ2-3; the D gene TCRdb calls, TRBD2, cannot be checked with no DNA. CDR1 and CDR2 from the germline V gene are SGHRS and YFSETQ. The length of the CDR3 is 17 residues. CDR3 residues: CASSLDLAGGNTDTQYF. The full variable domain, its missing parts supplied by reference TRBV5-1 and TRBJ2-3, is KAGVTQTPRYLIKTRGQQVTLSCSPISGHRSVSWYQQTPGQGLQFLFEYFSETQRNKGNFPGRFSGRQFSNSRSEMNVSTLELGDSALYLCASSLDLAGGNTDTQYFGPGTRLTVL.

The chain is built from TRBV5-1 and TRBJ1-5; without DNA, the TCRdb call of TRBD1 cannot be checked. This CDR3 contains 14 residues. Germline V gene sequence: CDR1 SGHRS, CDR2 YFSETQ. CDR3 region: CASSWTGGGQPQHF. Using reference TRBV5-1 and TRBJ1-5 for the parts outside the CDR3, the full variable domain is KAGVTQTPRYLIKTRGQQVTLSCSPISGHRSVSWYQQTPGQGLQFLFEYFSETQRNKGNFPGRFSGRQFSNSRSEMNVSTLELGDSALYLCASSWTGGGQPQHFGDGTRLSIL.

The chain has TRBV7-2 and TRBJ2-5; checking the TCRdb D call of TRBD1 is not possible without DNA. The CDR3 has 13 amino acids. Germline V gene sequence: CDR1 SGHTA, CDR2 FQGNSA. The CDR3 loop reads CASSPYSGETQYF.

The chain uses TRBV9 and TRBJ2-7. The CDR3 runs 15 residues. The germline CDR1 and CDR2 sequences are SGDLS and YYNGEE. The CDR3 spells CASSVGLGKNDEQYF.

Here the CDR3 reads CSAPVGSGVSEQYF. The chain uses TRBV20-1 and TRBJ2-7; the D call of TRBD2 rests on TCRdb alone, since no DNA is present to check it. The CDR3 sequence is 14 residues long. Germline assignment: CDR1 DFQATT and CDR2 SNEGSKA (reference sequence).

The genes are TRBV11-2 and TRBJ1-5. This CDR3 is built from 15 residues. Germline loops: CDR1 SGHAT, CDR2 FQNNGV. The CDR3 sequence is CASSLDLGLEQPQHF. Full variable domain (rest looked up from reference TRBV11-2 and TRBJ1-5): EAGVAQSPRYKIIEKRQSVAFWCNPISGHATLYWYQQILGQGPKLLIQFQNNGVVDDSQLPKDRFSAERLKGVDSTLKIQPAKLEDSAVYLCASSLDLGLEQPQHFGDGTRLSIL.

The genes are TRBV19 and TRBJ2-7; no DNA is available, so the TRBD1 call from TCRdb remains unchecked. Germline CDR1 is LNHDA and CDR2 is SQIVND (reference sequence). This CDR3 is built from 15 residues. The CDR3 is CASSIGKRSSYEQYF.

The chain uses TRBV20-1 and TRBJ2-7; the TCRdb D gene call, TRBD1, has no DNA to confirm it. This CDR3 has 13 amino acids. The germline CDR1 and CDR2 sequences are DFQATT and SNEGSKA (reference sequence). The CDR3 protein is CSATGTGEHEQYF.

The CDR3 loop reads CASSPINRGYEQYF. The chain uses TRBV5-1 and TRBJ2-7; the TCRdb D gene call, TRBD1, has no DNA to confirm it. The CDR3 has 14 amino acids. Per the germline V gene, CDR1 is SGHRS and CDR2 is YFSETQ.

This chain links TRBV29-1 with TRBJ2-7; checking the TCRdb D call of TRBD1 is not possible without DNA. The CDR3 has 14 amino acids. The germline gives CDR1 SQVTM, CDR2 ANQGSEA. This CDR3 reads CSVGRGGSSYEQYF.

V and J are TRBV12-3 or TRBV12-4 and TRBJ2-5. The CDR3 is made up of 13 amino acids. Here the CDR3 reads CASSSSGPETQYF.

The gene calls are TRBV27 and TRBJ2-2; TCRdb's D gene call, TRBD2, goes unchecked for lack of DNA. Germline V gives CDR1 MNHEY, CDR2 SMNVEV (reference sequence). The CDR3 runs 17 residues. CDR3: CASSLRRAGSNTGELFF.

The rearrangement links TRBV4-2 to TRBJ2-3; TCRdb's D call, TRBD1, is unchecked because there is no DNA. The germline V gene has CDR1 LGHNA and CDR2 YNFKEQ. The CDR3 runs to 15 residues. The CDR3 sequence is CASSQDGGSTDTQYF.

The V gene is TRBV20-1, the J gene TRBJ1-4; TCRdb designates TRBD1, a call that cannot be tested without DNA. Germline V lookup: CDR1 DFQATT, CDR2 SNEGSKA (reference sequence). This CDR3 region has 11 residues. The CDR3 loop is CSALRGEKLFF.

This chain connects TRBV20-1 to TRBJ2-3; the D gene TCRdb calls, TRBD2, cannot be checked with no DNA. Germline V gene data show CDR1 as DFQATT and CDR2 as SNEGSKA (reference sequence). This CDR3 has 17 residues. The CDR3 protein is CSAPLGGGSYNTDTQYF.

The genes are TRBV11-2 and TRBJ2-4; TCRdb's D call, TRBD1, is unchecked because there is no DNA. Per the germline V gene, CDR1 is SGHAT and CDR2 is FQNNGV. CDR3 length: 14 amino acids. The chain's CDR3 is CASSSDRVGDIQYF.

The chain is built from TRBV2 and TRBJ2-3; without DNA, the TCRdb call of TRBD1 cannot be checked. Germline CDR1 SNHLY, CDR2 FYNNEI. The CDR3 runs 13 residues. The CDR3 protein is CASSADRADTQYF. Full variable domain (missing parts from reference TRBV2 and TRBJ2-3): EPEVTQTPSHQVTQMGQEVILRCVPISNHLYFYWYRQILGQKVEFLVSFYNNEISEKSEIFDDQFSVERPDGSNFTLKIRSTKLEDSAMYFCASSADRADTQYFGPGTRLTVL.

The chain combines TRBV20-1 with TRBJ2-3; TCRdb calls TRBD1, which cannot be checked without DNA. CDR3 size: 14 residues. Germline assignment: CDR1 DFQATT and CDR2 SNEGSKA (reference sequence). CDR3: CSATTGAITDTQYF.

The chain links TRBV5-1 to TRBJ1-5; TCRdb outputs TRBD1, but without DNA this stays unchecked. The CDR3 sequence is 16 residues long. Germline loops: CDR1 SGHRS, CDR2 YFSETQ. CDR3 protein: CASSPGTTVGNQPQHF.

The V and J genes are TRBV27 and TRBJ2-7; there is no DNA to check the TCRdb D call of TRBD1. The CDR3 is 15 residues long. CDR1 is MNHEY, CDR2 SMNVEV, per germline (reference sequence). CDR3 loop: CASTYYGTGSYEQYF.

V and J are TRBV12-3 or TRBV12-4 and TRBJ2-7. CDR3 size: 13 residues. The CDR3 region is CASSLALFYEQYF.

The V gene is TRBV20-1, the J gene TRBJ1-4; as DNA is missing, the TRBD1 call by TCRdb cannot be tested. The CDR3 covers 14 residues. Germline lookup yields CDR1 DFQATT and CDR2 SNEGSKA (reference sequence). The CDR3 region is CSARAGTANEKLFF.

The genes are TRBV7-2 and TRBJ1-3. The length of the CDR3 is 14 residues. Germline V gives CDR1 SGHTA, CDR2 FQGNSA. The CDR3: CASSFGLSGNTIYF.

This chain links TRBV20-1 with TRBJ2-3; the D call from TCRdb, TRBD2, cannot be confirmed without DNA. The CDR3 consists of 16 residues. Germline V gives CDR1 DFQATT, CDR2 SNEGSKA (reference sequence). CDR3 amino acids: CSAPQHLAGFTDTQYF.